What follows describes a single T cell receptor beta chain. In its sample, this clonotype was seen many times. Its antigen is still unknown. No base quality information exists; no much larger clone differs at one position. CDR1 and CDR2 are drawn from the germline V gene (reference sequence): MNHEY, SMNVEV. The CDR3 runs 15 residues from the cysteine to the phenylalanine. Kept here is only the CDR3 DNA, which spans 45 bases and is read in frame from base 1. Trimming takes 4 bases off V and 5 bases off J; junction bases not matched to a gene: 6. This sample stems from a study of spatial heterogeneity in lung cancer (dated by TCRdb to between 2018 and 2021). Looking at the study overall: Beta-chain transcripts were consistently detected in greater numbers than alpha-chain transcripts, which likely reflected higher beta-chain transcript abundance. Nonsynonymous mutation counts, determined by whole-exome sequencing of tumor tissue, were related to TCR repertoire features. In the raw uncorrected reads, each unique combination of TCR and UMI appeared more than ten times on average. At surgery, both alpha and beta chains were TCR-sequenced in around 240 tumor regions, fewer than 85 matched nontumor lung samples and some 60 PBMC samples. The study quantitatively compared TCR alpha and beta repertoires across multiple tumor regions, matched nontumor lung and blood in non-small cell lung cancer.

The time point label here, explained by the study, means: sample taken at primary tumor resection. Whole RNA extracted from tumor and nontumor lung tissue, or from cryopreserved PBMC samples, was used for TCR sequencing without cell sorting. The donors were approximately 70 patients from the lung TRACERx cohort who had early-stage, untreated non-small cell lung cancer. Only patients with enough RNA available from two or more tumor regions were chosen for TCR sequencing. Receptor amplification or capture employed 5' RACE. The sequencer listed for this sample is NextSeq 500. To allow correction of PCR and sequencing errors, the TCR library protocol tagged every TCR cDNA molecule with a unique molecular identifier. Per the authors' processing: Decombinator tools were used for TCR identification, UMI-based error correction and CDR3 extraction. Expanded TCRs were defined as those above a frequency of 2 per 1,000, corresponding to the top 1% of the tumor frequency distribution. Each repertoire was subsampled 100 times to 5,000 TCRs, after which Renyi diversity was computed with the R vegan package. CDR3 similarity networks were built from amino acid triplet string-kernel similarity, connecting CDR3s with pairwise similarity above 0.82. Clones were called with MiXCR by TCRdb after fastp trimmed the public reads at Q25, and only in-frame beta chains were retained. Every distinct CDR3 protein forms one entry, paired with its most common genes and DNA. What appears here as the V and J calls and clone size reflects TCRdb's work, not the paper's. In all, the sample holds 20,000 to 25,000 distinct CDR3 sequences, and roughly 4.2% of those were seen once. The top ten clones comprise nearly 7.5% of the sample.

Results the study describes overall, beyond this receptor: Confirming at a functional level the hypothesis that regional TCRs recognize regional mutations was considered to require additional single-cell paired TCR alpha and beta sequencing. Ubiquitous expanded tumor TCRs showed up in blood more often at tumor resection than at routine follow-up.

The source of this sequence is a male donor with early-stage non-small cell lung cancer. The receptor chain draws on TRBV27 and TRBJ1-2; a stretch of 11 junction bases matches TRBD1. The input for sequencing was PBMCs, taken at surgery. CDR3 protein: CASSSHGQGAYGYTF. The bases read TGTGCCAGCAGTTCCCACGGACAGGGGGCTTATGGCTACACCTTC.